The sample holds a few counts of the clone carrying this T cell receptor (beta chain). Antigen unknown. The sample belongs to a study of T cell responses to AZD1222 COVID-19 vaccine. Study-wide results and caveats: Two doses of AZD1222 preceded a rise in Spike-specific TCR breadth and depth.

CDR1 is SGDLS and CDR2 is YYNGEE in the germline V gene. Trimming took 1 base from V and 1 from J, leaving 3 bases between them. The CDR3 extends over 13 amino acids. The table came from immunoSEQ multiplex PCR; TCRdb's copy has only in-frame clones and leaves some out. The profile shows over 110,000 clones, 92% of them singletons. The J gene is TRBJ1-5, the V gene TRBV9; D gene uncertain. Specimen: peripheral blood, collected 28 days after the second AZD1222 dose. The origin of this receptor is an adult who received the AZD1222 COVID-19 vaccine. As DNA, the CDR3 is TGTGCCAGCAGCGTACACAGCAATCAGCCCCAGCATTTT. This sequence encodes CASSVHSNQPQHF.